This T cell receptor beta chain was found in a study of T-cell reconstitution after alpha-beta-depleted transplantation in children. In this sample, this clonotype turned up a few times. What it binds is not known. V trimming: 7 bases; J trimming: 5 bases; junction bases outside the gene matches: 17. Looked up from germline, CDR1 is SQVTM and CDR2 is ANQGSEA. The CDR3 is 16 residues long. Whole-study results and caveats: Several hundred graft clones that had expanded were reportedly the source of alpha-beta T cells about two months after transplant. Some patients' high day-60 TCRbeta diversity was traced to surviving recipient T cells and thymic progenitors. Counts and diversity of T cells one year after transplant came mostly from newly produced T cells.

The TCRbeta library was prepared with unique molecular identifiers. TCRdb reprocessed the PCR reads with MiXCR, giving one entry per CDR3 protein. The sample lists roughly 570,000 distinct CDR3 sequences; 25% to 30% were seen once. This receptor was taken from a boy under three years old with Wiskott-Aldrich syndrome, due to receive a stem cell transplant. The chain joins TRBV29-1 to TRBJ2-1, with 7 positions matching TRBD1. The material was PBMCs, obtained before TCRalphabeta/CD19-depleted stem cell transplant. CDR3 loop: CSATLYQGVLDNEQFF. In DNA, the CDR3 is TGCAGCGCAACCCTCTACCAGGGGGTGTTGGACAATGAGCAGTTCTTC.